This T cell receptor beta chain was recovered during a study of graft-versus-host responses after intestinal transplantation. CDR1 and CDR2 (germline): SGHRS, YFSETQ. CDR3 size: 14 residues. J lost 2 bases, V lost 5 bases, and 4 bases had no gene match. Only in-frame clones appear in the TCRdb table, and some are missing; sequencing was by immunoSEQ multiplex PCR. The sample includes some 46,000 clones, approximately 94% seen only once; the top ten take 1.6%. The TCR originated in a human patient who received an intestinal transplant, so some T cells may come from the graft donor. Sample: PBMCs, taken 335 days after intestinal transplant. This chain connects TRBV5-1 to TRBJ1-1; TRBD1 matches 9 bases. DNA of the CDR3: TGCGCCAGCAGATGGGGACAGGGTAACACTGAAGCTTTCTTT. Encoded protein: CASRWGQGNTEAFF.